The 24 T cell receptor beta chains in this list originate from one sample, sequenced in a study of T-cell memory formation after mild COVID-19. TCRdb recomputed calls from the 5' RACE reads with MiXCR, one row per CDR3 protein. Counted here are 410,000 or so distinct CDR3 sequences, more than 20% occurring once; the ten biggest clones make up 10% to 15%. The sequenced sample consisted of PBMCs or a T cell subset sorted from them (not recorded which). These receptors came from an adult woman who had mild COVID-19 (a few samples of this study predate the infection). Cell type and time point are not known.

V gene TRBV6-6 combines with J gene TRBJ1-1; no clear D. The length of the CDR3 is 11 residues. The V gene's germline CDR1 is MNHNY and CDR2 SVGAGI (reference sequence). The ends were cut back, 6 bases at V and 7 bases at J, with 9 bases in the middle. CDR3 amino acids: CASRRVIEAFF. Written as DNA, the CDR3 is TGTGCCAGCAGGCGAGTCATTGAAGCTTTCTTT.

The rearrangement joins TRBV5-1 to TRBJ2-7; TRBD2 matches at 11 bases. The CDR3 runs to 14 residues. Looked up from germline, CDR1 is SGHRS and CDR2 is YFSETQ. V shed 3 bases and J 6 bases; nucleotides not matched to a gene: 5. The CDR3 DNA sequence: TGCGCCAGCAGCTATGGGACTAGCGGTTTCGAGCAGTACTTC. This encodes CASSYGTSGFEQYF.

The gene calls are TRBV11-2 and TRBJ2-7; no definite D call. V was cut by 1 base and J by 2 bases, with 12 bases left in between. CDR1 and CDR2 (germline): SGHAT, FQNNGV. CDR3 size: 15 residues. CDR3 region: CASSLVPTATYEQYF. DNA for the CDR3: TGTGCCAGCAGCTTAGTCCCGACGGCGACCTACGAGCAGTACTTC.

The table lists this clonotype with many counts. V usage is TRBV6-6 and J usage is TRBJ2-1; no firm D call. V dropped 2 bases and J dropped 11 bases, with 10 bases sitting between them. Germline V gene sequence: CDR1 MNHNY, CDR2 SVGAGI (reference sequence). This CDR3 spans 12 amino acids. CDR3 protein: CASSYEWAQQFF. The CDR3 DNA follows: TGTGCCAGCAGTTACGAGTGGGCTCAGCAGTTCTTC.

With regard to this clonotype: One end of the junction is discordant with germline, which a read error may explain. The chain is built from TRBV20-1 and TRBJ1-2; TRBD1 matches 8 bases. CDR3 length: 11 amino acids. Germline CDR1 is DFQATT and CDR2 is SNEGSKA (reference sequence). The CDR3: CSPRTGKGYTF. The CDR3 DNA reads as TGCAGTCCTAGGACAGGGAAAGGCTACACCTTC.

In this sample, this clonotype turned up a few times. The genes are TRBV6-6 and TRBJ2-7, with D tentatively TRBD1 (6 bases). Per germline, CDR1 MNHNY and CDR2 SVGAGI (reference sequence). The CDR3 is made up of 15 amino acids. V was shortened by 5 bases and J by 3 bases, with 17 bases between the two germline ends. The CDR3 coding sequence is TGTGCCAGCAGTGCTAATGCCGGGACACTCTACGAGCAGTACTTC. It specifies CASSANAGTLYEQYF.

This clonotype was found a few times. The gene calls are TRBV27 and TRBJ2-5; 10 bases map to TRBD2. Trimming removed 0 bases from V and 3 bases from J; junction bases left unmatched: 16. The germline V gene encodes CDR1 MNHEY and CDR2 SMNVEV (reference sequence). CDR3 size: 20 residues. DNA for the CDR3: TGTGCCAGCAGTTTATCCGGCAGAGCGGGAGGGCTTACGGGAAAAGAGACCCAGTACTTC. As protein: CASSLSGRAGGLTGKETQYF.

The chain employs TRBV2 and TRBJ1-2; TRBD1 matches 8 bases. Trimming at V came to 8 bases and at J to 2 bases, leaving 10 bases not matched to a gene. The CDR3 totals 15 residues. From germline, CDR1 is SNHLY and CDR2 FYNNEI. CDR3 sequence: CASLQPGQGNYGYTF. CDR3 nucleotides: TGTGCCAGCCTACAACCCGGACAGGGAAACTATGGCTACACCTTC.

This clonotype was found a few times. The chain joins TRBV12-3 or TRBV12-4 to TRBJ1-5; TRBD1 is a possible D gene (6 bases). Trimming pared 5 bases from V and 2 bases from J, leaving 16 bases between. This CDR3 spans 16 amino acids. The CDR3 nucleotides read TGTGCCAGCAGTCCAAGGCAGGGGTCGGGCAATCAGCCCCAGCATTTT. It codes for CASSPRQGSGNQPQHF.

This clonotype has a handful of counts. This chain uses TRBV7-9 with TRBJ2-1, with 10 bases aligning to TRBD1. Germline values: CDR1 SEHNR, CDR2 FQNEAQ (reference sequence). The V gene end was trimmed by 4 bases and the J gene end by 8 bases; junction bases not matched to a gene: 8. This CDR3 comprises 15 residues. The DNA for the CDR3 is TGTGCCAGCAGCTCACACCGGGACAGGGGCCATGAGCAGTTCTTC. Amino acids: CASSSHRDRGHEQFF.

This sequence joins TRBV1 and TRBJ2-3; the table gives TRBD2 as D, unverified against the DNA. TRBV1 corresponds to a pseudogene. The CDR3 is 18 amino acids. The DNA of the CDR3 is TGCACCAGCAGCCAAGATCCCCGTCTCGGGACTCCGACAGATACGCAGTATTTT. Translating gives CTSSQDPRLGTPTDTQYF.

The V gene is TRBV12-3 or TRBV12-4, the J gene TRBJ2-5, with D hard to call. The CDR3 runs 15 residues. V gave up 3 bases and J gave up 3 bases, with 14 bases separating them. The CDR3 is CASSFEYGSKETQYF. The CDR3 nucleotides are TGTGCCAGCAGTTTCGAGTACGGCAGCAAAGAGACCCAGTACTTC.

In this sample, this clonotype turned up a few times. The genes are TRBV20-1 and TRBJ1-1; D not resolved. Germline CDR1 is DFQATT and CDR2 is SNEGSKA (reference sequence). V was shortened by 6 bases and J by 1 base, with 9 bases between the two germline ends. This CDR3 is built from 12 residues. CDR3 in amino acids: CSAPGRNTEAFF. DNA of the CDR3: TGCAGTGCCCCAGGCCGGAACACTGAAGCTTTCTTT.

This clonotype was seen only a few times. For the CDR3, the DNA is TGTGCCAGCAGTTTACGAGGGAGTGGCTACAATGAGCAGTTCTTC. Translating gives CASSLRGSGYNEQFF. The chain has TRBV28 and TRBJ2-1; D perhaps matches TRBD2 (5 bases). Germline CDR1 and CDR2: MDHEN and SYDVKM. Trimming pared 2 bases from V and 3 bases from J, leaving 11 bases between. CDR3 length equals 15 residues.

This clonotype was detected a few times. This chain joins TRBV10-3 and TRBJ2-3; possibly TRBD2 for D (7 bases). This CDR3 has 15 residues. Germline V gene data show CDR1 as ENHRY and CDR2 as SYGVKD. The V end lost 3 bases, the J end lost 5 bases, and 15 bases lay between the germline ends. This chain's CDR3 is CAISEGGRGVDTQYF. In nucleotides, the CDR3 is TGTGCCATCAGTGAAGGGGGGAGGGGAGTAGATACGCAGTATTTT.

In its sample, this clonotype was seen a few times. The CDR3 here is CASTEDRITEAFF. CDR3 in DNA: TGCGCCAGCACAGAGGACCGTATCACTGAAGCTTTCTTT. This chain joins TRBV5-1 and TRBJ1-1; D is unclear. This CDR3 has 13 residues. Trimming shortened V by 6 bases and J by 4 bases, and 13 bases separated the two germline ends. Looked up from germline, CDR1 is SGHRS and CDR2 is YFSETQ.

This clonotype turned up a few times. The chain links TRBV20-1 to TRBJ2-2, with D possibly TRBD1 on 6 matching bases. CDR1 is DFQATT and CDR2 is SNEGSKA in the germline V gene (reference sequence). This CDR3 has 14 amino acids. The V end lost 3 bases, the J end lost 5 bases, and 13 bases lay between the germline ends. CDR3: CSARVGGGTGELFF. The CDR3 bases are TGCAGTGCTAGGGTAGGGGGTGGAACCGGGGAGCTGTTTTTT.

This rearrangement joins TRBV5-5 to TRBJ1-6; TRBD1 might be the D (5 bases). The ends were cut back, 0 bases at V and 7 bases at J, with 8 bases in the middle. Germline-derived CDR1 and CDR2 are SGHKS and YYEKEE (reference sequence). The CDR3 contains 14 residues. The CDR3 region has the DNA TGTGCCAGCAGCTTGGGGGACGGAAATTCACCCCTCCACTTT. Protein: CASSLGDGNSPLHF.

The chain carries TRBV5-1 and TRBJ1-3; TRBD1 might be the D (6 bases). CDR1 and CDR2 (germline): SGHRS, YFSETQ. V was trimmed by 0 bases and J by 4 bases, leaving 8 bases between them. The CDR3 is made up of 14 amino acids. CDR3 nucleotides: TGCGCCAGCAGCTTGGGGACAGACGGAAACACCATATATTTT. Translating gives CASSLGTDGNTIYF.

This clonotype was recorded at least ten times. The V call is TRBV6-4, the J call TRBJ2-3; 8 positions match TRBD2. In germline, CDR1 is MRHNA, CDR2 SNTAGT. This CDR3 spans 14 amino acids. The J segment lost 0 bases and the V segment lost 4 bases, leaving 0 bases of the junction unmatched. This chain's CDR3 is CASSASGSTDTQYF. The CDR3 bases are TGTGCCAGCAGTGCTAGCGGGAGCACAGATACGCAGTATTTT.

In this sample, this clonotype turned up a few times. V and J are TRBV7-2 and TRBJ2-1; 13 bases are a match to TRBD2. The CDR3 contains 15 residues. Trimming cost V 5 bases and J 9 bases; bases outside gene matches: 7. Germline V CDR1 and CDR2: SGHTA, FQGNSA. CDR3 loop: CASSLTSGGWPEQFF. The CDR3 DNA sequence: TGTGCCAGCAGCCTGACTAGCGGGGGGTGGCCTGAGCAGTTCTTC.

J is TRBJ2-6 and V is TRBV5-1, with D unresolved. Germline V gene sequence: CDR1 SGHRS, CDR2 YFSETQ. CDR3 size: 15 residues. Trimming left V 3 bases short and J 0 bases short, with 7 bases between. The CDR3: CASSYVPSGANVLTF. The DNA for the CDR3 is TGCGCCAGCAGCTATGTCCCCTCTGGGGCCAACGTCCTGACTTTC.

This clonotype has at least ten counts. The chain carries TRBV7-2 and TRBJ2-3, with D hard to call. The V gene's germline CDR1 is SGHTA and CDR2 FQGNSA. The V end was cut by 5 bases, the J end by 2 bases, with 5 bases between. The CDR3 has 12 amino acids. DNA for the CDR3: TGTGCCAGCAGCCCCTACACAGATACGCAGTATTTT. Its protein product is CASSPYTDTQYF.

This clonotype occurred a few times. The V call is TRBV11-2, the J call TRBJ2-7; D gene unclear. This CDR3 comprises 15 residues. V lost 4 bases and J 4 bases, leaving 17 bases between the germline ends. Germline values: CDR1 SGHAT, CDR2 FQNNGV. CDR3 protein: CASSSIPDLPYEQYF. CDR3 in DNA: TGTGCCAGCAGCTCGATCCCTGACCTCCCTTACGAGCAGTACTTC.